A selection of T cell receptor beta chains follows, all from one sample in a study of tumor and adjacent non-tumor tissue in lung cancer. TCRdb independently ran MiXCR on the multiplex PCR reads; one entry per CDR3 protein. This table has some 99,000 distinct CDR3 sequences, roughly 75% appearing once. Sequenced input: lung tumor tissue. These receptors came from a woman in her sixties or seventies with non-small cell lung cancer. Each CDR3 is given with its conserved first and last residue. A D gene is named only where the DNA matches it firmly. Expanded clones are given a class, and other clones once, few, many or no size at all.

d_call,v_call,clone_size,j_call,cdr3_aa,cdr3_nt
TRBD1,TRBV20-1,many,TRBJ2-2,CSARGAGGTGELFF,TGCAGTGCTAGAGGGGCAGGGGGCACCGGGGAGCTGTTTTTT
NA,TRBV12-3/TRBV12-4,NA,TRBJ1-3,CASRLGIGAGVSGNTIYF,TGTGCCAGCAGATTAGGTATCGGGGCGGGAGTCTCTGGAAACACCATATATTTT
TRBD1,TRBV28,NA,TRBJ1-1,CTSRPTGGQGAEAFF,TGTACCAGCAGACCTACAGGGGGGCAGGGGGCTGAAGCTTTCTTT
TRBD2,TRBV4-3,NA,TRBJ2-3,CANSQGTSRADTHYF,TGCGCCAACAGCCAAGGGACTAGCAGGGCAGATACGCATTATTTT
NA,TRBV6-1,NA,TRBJ1-5,CVSSEDGHNQPQHF,TGTGTCAGCAGTGAAGACGGACACAATCAGCCCCAGCATTTT
NA,TRBV11-2,NA,TRBJ2-7,CAISWDRGGYEQLF,TGTGCCATCAGTTGGGACCGCGGAGGATACGAGCAGCTCTTC
NA,TRBV11-2,NA,TRBJ1-6,CARRLEASNSPLHF,TGTGCCAGGAGATTAGAAGCAAGTAATTCACCGCTCCACTTT
TRBD1,TRBV6-6,NA,TRBJ2-7,CASSDRGYEKYF,TGTGCCAGCAGTGACAGGGGTTACGAGAAGTACTTC
TRBD2,TRBV29-1,many,TRBJ2-3,CSVVGLAGLDTQYF,TGCAGCGTTGTGGGACTAGCGGGATTAGATACGCAGTATTTT
NA,TRBV28,few,TRBJ1-2,CASSPSRVYGYTF,TGTGCCAGCAGCCCTTCGAGGGTCTATGGCTACACCTTC
NA,TRBV20-1,NA,TRBJ2-4,CSAPSPSEGQYF,TGTAGTGCTCCGAGCCCTAGCGAGGGCCAGTACTTC
TRBD2,TRBV4-3,NA,TRBJ2-7,CANSQGSSGTYEQYF,TGCGCCAACAGCCAAGGGAGTAGCGGGACCTACGAGCAATACTTC
NA,TRBV5-4,NA,TRBJ2-7,CASSPNRVAYEQYF,TGTGCCAGTAGCCCCAACAGGGTTGCCTACGAGCAGTACTTC
TRBD1,TRBV11-3,once,TRBJ2-3,CASCLDSRLAGGPIITDTQYF,TGTGCCAGCTGCTTAGATTCGAGGCTAGCAGGGGGCCCAATTATCACAGATACGCAGTATTTT
NA,TRBV7-9,NA,TRBJ1-1,CDSILGGQTIEAFF,TGTGACAGCATCTTAGGCGGACAGACCATTGAAGCTTTCTTT
NA,TRBV28,many,TRBJ2-7,CASRPGQGGYEQYF,TGTGCCAGCAGACCCGGGCAGGGGGGTTACGAGCAGTACTTC
NA,TRBV6-2/TRBV6-3,NA,TRBJ2-3,CATSFLPNGSTADAQYF,TGTGCCACCAGTTTTCTACCTAACGGGAGTACCGCAGATGCGCAGTATTTT
NA,TRBV11-3,NA,TRBJ2-2,CLSSPGAGVTGELFF,TGTCTCAGCAGCCCTGGGGCAGGGGTTACCGGGGAGCTGTTTTTT
NA,TRBV5-1,NA,TRBJ1-1,CASSLEVVGKTFF,TGCGCCAGCAGCTTGGAAGTGGTAGGGAAAACTTTCTTT
NA,TRBV12-3/TRBV12-4,NA,TRBJ1-2,CASREQDIDYGCTF,TGTGCCAGCCGCGAACAGGACATAGACTATGGCTGCACCTTC
TRBD1,TRBV6-1,NA,TRBJ1-1,CANQTDRGTEAFF,TGTGCTAACCAAACCGACAGGGGAACTGAGGCTTTCTTT
NA,TRBV11-3,once,TRBJ2-2,CASSSPGVNTGELFF,TGTGCCAGCAGCTCACCTGGGGTGAACACCGGGGAGCTGTTTTTT
NA,TRBV20-1,NA,TRBJ2-3,CRGSRERGGTDTQYF,TGCCGTGGCAGTCGTGAGAGAGGCGGCACAGATACGCAGTATTTT
TRBD1,TRBV20-1,NA,TRBJ1-2,CSFEGQGVEGHTF,TGCAGTTTTGAGGGACAGGGGGTAGAGGGCCACACCTTC